One sample yielded the 6 T cell receptor beta chains listed below, sequenced in a study of cytomegalovirus exposure and HLA in healthy donors. Use of 60 Vbeta and 13 Jbeta primers characterized the PCR. Clones were sequenced by immunoSEQ multiplex PCR, and TCRdb holds only the in-frame ones, with some missing. The data show 160,000 or so clones, 70% to 80% seen once. Sequencing was performed on PBMCs. The receptors come from a middle-aged woman in good health and CMV-seronegative.

V is TRBV7-2 and J is TRBJ1-1; no clear D gene. The CDR3 contains 18 residues. With 5 bases removed from V and 1 base from J, the gap between germline ends came to 23 bases. CDR1 SGHTA and CDR2 FQGNSA come from the germline V gene. Here the CDR3 reads CASSRVRSQRLKNTEAFF. The CDR3 DNA follows: TGTGCCAGCAGCCGCGTCAGGTCGCAGCGGCTTAAGAACACTGAAGCTTTCTTT.

The rearrangement uses TRBV29-1 and TRBJ2-1, with TRBD2 matching over 9 bases. This CDR3 spans 13 amino acids. V lost 7 bases and J lost 7; bases outside the gene matches: 8. Germline CDR1 and CDR2: SQVTM and ANQGSEA. This CDR3 is CSGRGRAENEQFF. The CDR3 DNA reads as TGCAGCGGTCGCGGGAGGGCCGAGAATGAGCAGTTCTTC.

This clone came up a few times. The chain is built from TRBV10-2 and TRBJ1-4; 7 bases agree with TRBD1. The CDR3 extends over 14 amino acids. CDR1 and CDR2 from the germline V gene are WSHSY and SAAADI. J lost 4 bases, V lost 6 bases, and 5 bases had no gene match. In DNA, the CDR3 is TGCGCCAGCAGGCCGGGGACAGTTAATGAAAAACTGTTTTTT. Amino acids: CASRPGTVNEKLFF.

V gene TRBV5-6 combines with J gene TRBJ1-3; TRBD1 matches at 11 bases. The ends lost 0 bases at V and 3 bases at J; junction bases unmatched: 8. The CDR3 spans 18 residues. CDR1 is SGHDT, CDR2 YYEEEE, per germline. CDR3 sequence reads: CASSLDRGTGGYGNTIYF. CDR3 sequence (DNA): TGTGCCAGCAGCTTGGACCGGGGGACAGGGGGTTATGGAAACACCATATATTTT.

The rearrangement joins TRBV19 to TRBJ1-6, with a weak D call TRBD1 (6 bases). Germline V gene sequence: CDR1 LNHDA, CDR2 SQIVND (reference sequence). The germline V and J ends were trimmed by 6 bases and 10 bases, with 16 bases remaining between them. The CDR3 extends over 14 amino acids. The CDR3 region has the DNA TGTGCCAGTAGCCCCAATGGGGGCTTATCACCCCTCCACTTT. Protein sequence: CASSPNGGLSPLHF.

This chain uses TRBV10-1 with TRBJ2-7; TRBD2 agrees at 8 bases. Germline lookup yields CDR1 WNHNN and CDR2 SYGVQD (reference sequence). This CDR3 has 13 residues. The trim removed 8 bases at V and 5 bases at J, leaving 8 bases unmatched. Written as DNA, the CDR3 is TGCGCCAGCTCTCTTAGCGGGGTGAACGAGCAGTACTTC. Protein sequence: CASSLSGVNEQYF.